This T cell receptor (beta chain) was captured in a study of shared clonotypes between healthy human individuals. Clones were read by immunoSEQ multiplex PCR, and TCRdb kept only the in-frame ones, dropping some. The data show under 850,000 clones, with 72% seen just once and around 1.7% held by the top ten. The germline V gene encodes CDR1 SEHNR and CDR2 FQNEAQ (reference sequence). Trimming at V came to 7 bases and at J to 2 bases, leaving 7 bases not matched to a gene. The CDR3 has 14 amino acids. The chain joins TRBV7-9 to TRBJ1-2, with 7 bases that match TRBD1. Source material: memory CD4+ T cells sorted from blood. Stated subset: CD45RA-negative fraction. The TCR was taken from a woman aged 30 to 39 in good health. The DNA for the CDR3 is TGTGCCAGCACCAAAGACAGGGTCAACTATGGCTACACCTTC. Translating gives CASTKDRVNYGYTF.